The source of this T cell receptor beta chain is a study of blood T cell repertoires in COVID-19. TCRdb's copy holds only in-frame clones and misses some; the assay was immunoSEQ multiplex PCR. The sample carries roughly 220,000 clones, just over 85% recorded once. V lost 0 bases and J lost 0; bases outside the gene matches: 4. The CDR3 is 17 residues long. From germline, CDR1 is LGHNA and CDR2 YNFKEQ. The receptor was derived from a woman aged 50 to 65 with acute COVID-19. The sequenced sample consisted of PBMCs or T cells enriched from blood (not recorded which). V gene TRBV4-2 combines with J gene TRBJ2-7; 11 bases line up with TRBD2. CDR3 region: CASSQETSGIGSYEQYF. DNA of the CDR3: TGTGCCAGCAGCCAAGAGACTAGCGGGATCGGCTCCTACGAGCAGTACTTC.